These 8 T cell receptor beta chains were sequenced from one sample in a study of blood T cell repertoires in COVID-19. Assay used: immunoSEQ multiplex PCR; TCRdb lists only in-frame clones, some missing. Of around 230,000 clones listed, approximately 82% are singletons. Input material: peripheral blood. The source is a woman between 45 and 65 years old with acute or convalescent COVID-19.

The CDR3 DNA reads as TGTGCCAGCAGCGCCCCCCGGGGCTATAATTCACCCCTCCACTTT. The encoded protein is CASSAPRGYNSPLHF. The V and J genes are TRBV7-9 and TRBJ1-6; D is uncertain. Deletions cut 5 bases from V and 3 bases from J, with 11 bases between. Germline values: CDR1 SEHNR, CDR2 FQNEAQ (reference sequence). The CDR3 length is 15 residues. Using reference TRBV7-9 and TRBJ1-6 for the parts outside the CDR3, the full variable domain is DTGVSQNPRHKITKRGQNVTFRCDPISEHNRLYWYRQTLGQGPEFLTYFQNEAQLEKSRLLSDRFSAERPKGSFSTLEIQRTEQGDSAMYLCASSAPRGYNSPLHFGNGTRLTVT.

The CDR3 coding sequence is TGTGCCAGCACGGCAATGGCAGACGGGACTGAAGCTTTCTTT. Protein product: CASTAMADGTEAFF. The chain links TRBV6-5 to TRBJ1-1, with D hard to call. The V and J ends lost 7 bases and 5 bases respectively, with 17 bases between them. Germline CDR1 is MNHEY and CDR2 is SVGAGI. This CDR3 spans 14 amino acids.

The genes are TRBV10-3 and TRBJ2-7; 9 nucleotides line up with TRBD1. This CDR3 comprises 16 residues. After removal of 3 bases from V and 0 bases from J, the junction contained 6 bases not matched to a gene. Germline loops: CDR1 ENHRY, CDR2 SYGVKD. The CDR3 sequence: CAISDPGQGSSYEQYF. The CDR3 DNA sequence: TGTGCCATCAGTGACCCTGGACAGGGGAGCTCCTACGAGCAGTACTTC.

The chain combines TRBV13 with TRBJ2-7; 12 bases agree with TRBD2. In germline, CDR1 is PRHDT, CDR2 FYEKMQ (reference sequence). After removal of 8 bases from V and 4 bases from J, the junction contained 18 bases not matched to a gene. The CDR3 totals 18 residues. The CDR3 spells CASARPPATSGRRYEQYF. CDR3 DNA sequence: TGTGCCAGCGCCCGACCCCCCGCGACTAGCGGGAGACGGTACGAGCAGTACTTC. The full variable domain, with the rest looked up from reference TRBV13 and TRBJ2-7, is AAGVIQSPRHLIKEKRETATLKCYPIPRHDTVYWYQQGPGQDPQFLISFYEKMQSDKGSIPDRFSAQQFSDYHSELNMSSLELGDSALYFCASARPPATSGRRYEQYFGPGTRLTVT.

This chain connects TRBV28 to TRBJ1-1, with 7 bases that match TRBD1. Germline V CDR1 and CDR2: MDHEN, SYDVKM. CDR3 length equals 16 residues. With 6 bases clipped from V and 4 bases from J, the junction kept 14 bases outside the gene matches. As DNA, the CDR3 is TGTGCCAGCAGGACCCCACAGGGGTTGGGGTCCACTGAAGCTTTCTTT. Its protein product is CASRTPQGLGSTEAFF.

The J gene is TRBJ2-1, the V gene TRBV30, with 9 bases matching TRBD2. Unmatched junction bases numbered 6, after V lost 0 bases and J lost 6 bases. This CDR3 has 15 residues. Per the germline V gene, CDR1 is GTSNPN and CDR2 is SVGIG (reference sequence). The CDR3 DNA reads as TGTGCCTGGAGTGTCCAAAGACTAGCGGTCAATGAGCAGTTCTTC. Translation gives CAWSVQRLAVNEQFF.

Concerning this clone: This may arise from a read error, as a much more abundant clone is one base away. This specimen includes other DNA sequences encoding the same CDR3. This chain uses TRBV27 with TRBJ2-7; 11 bases align to TRBD1. In germline, CDR1 is MNHEY, CDR2 SMNVEV (reference sequence). This CDR3 region has 14 residues. V trimming: 5 bases; J trimming: 2 bases; junction bases outside the gene matches: 2. Here the CDR3 reads CASSPGQGAYEQYF. The CDR3 region has the DNA TGTGCCAGCAGTCCGGGACAGGGGGCCTACGAGCAGTACTTC.

The rearrangement joins TRBV7-2 to TRBJ2-7; D perhaps matches TRBD2 (7 bases). The length of the CDR3 is 13 residues. Trimming left V 2 bases short and J 4 bases short, with 9 bases between. Germline-derived CDR1 and CDR2 are SGHTA and FQGNSA. CDR3 DNA: TGTGCCAGCAGCTTAAGGGGGGGATACGAGCAGTACTTC. It translates to CASSLRGGYEQYF.